The T cell receptor (beta chain) under discussion was sequenced for a study of cytomegalovirus exposure and HLA in healthy donors. Study results and limitations: TRBV6-2, TRBV6-3 and other indistinguishable V segments were excluded. Prior analysis indicated that the majority of TCR beta V segments exhibited productivity approximately 87% or approximately 30% of the time.

Trimming stripped 4 bases from V and 6 bases from J, with 8 bases between. Germline CDR1 SEHNR, CDR2 FQNEAQ (reference sequence). The CDR3 is made up of 12 amino acids. Concerning this clone: Its antigen is not known.

Donors sampled were nominally healthy, though unrecorded immune exposures were likely. The PCR made use of 60 Vbeta and 13 Jbeta primers. Some clones are missing from TCRdb's copy, which holds only in-frame ones; the method was immunoSEQ multiplex PCR. The sample yields about 150,000 clones, over 60% seen once. V is TRBV7-9 and J is TRBJ2-3; a possible D gene is TRBD1 (5 bases). Sequencing input: PBMCs. The TCR sequence derives from a man aged 35 to 55 in good health and CMV-seropositive. CDR3 sequence reads: CASSSDSDTQYF. The CDR3 region has the DNA TGTGCCAGCAGCTCCGACAGCGATACGCAGTATTTT.